These 4 T cell receptor beta chains came from one sample sequenced in a study of cytomegalovirus exposure and HLA in healthy donors. Vbeta (60) and Jbeta (13) primers were used in the PCR. Sequenced by immunoSEQ multiplex PCR; TCRdb stores in-frame clones only, minus some. Among 95,000 to 150,000 clones, roughly 80% were seen once, and the ten largest hold 2% to 2.5%. The specimen was PBMCs. The receptors were gathered from a man aged 25 to 40 in good health and CMV-seronegative.

The V call is TRBV28, the J call TRBJ1-2; D is possibly TRBD1 (6 bases). V lost 4 bases and J lost 10, with 19 bases in between. Per the germline V gene, CDR1 is MDHEN and CDR2 is SYDVKM. This CDR3 spans 14 amino acids. Written as DNA, the CDR3 is TGTGCCAGCAGTTGGGGGCCATTAGAGGGCCACTACACCTTC. This codes for CASSWGPLEGHYTF.

The CDR3 DNA is TGTGCCAGCAGCTTTGGGCAGGAACCTAATGAAAAACTGTTTTTT. Translating gives CASSFGQEPNEKLFF. V and J are TRBV7-9 and TRBJ1-4, with unresolved D. CDR3 length: 15 residues. Deletions cut 3 bases from V and 3 bases from J, with 11 bases between. Germline CDR1 reads SEHNR; CDR2 reads FQNEAQ (reference sequence).

The rearrangement links TRBV7-6 to TRBJ1-1, with D unresolved. Germline V lookup: CDR1 SGHVS, CDR2 FNYEAQ. The CDR3 consists of 14 residues. V lost 2 bases to trimming and J lost 1 base, with 8 bases between them. In DNA, the CDR3 is TGTGCCAGCAGCTTAAACGGAGAGAACACTGAAGCTTTCTTT. Translating gives CASSLNGENTEAFF.

This clone was recorded a few times. The chain employs TRBV19 and TRBJ2-1; weak D call: TRBD1 (5 bases). This CDR3 contains 15 residues. The V end was cut by 1 base, the J end by 7 bases, with 14 bases between. The germline V gene has CDR1 LNHDA and CDR2 SQIVND (reference sequence). CDR3 DNA sequence: TGTGCCAGTAGTATAGCGCCTTGGACAACGAATGAGCAGTTCTTC. The encoded protein is CASSIAPWTTNEQFF.